This record looks at one T cell receptor beta chain sequence and its context. This entry comes from a study of technical replicates of blood from a handful of donors. Sequenced by immunoSEQ multiplex PCR; TCRdb stores in-frame clones only, minus some. Here the sample spans more than 65,000 clones, 95% to 97% being singletons. The receptor was derived from a human donor in good health. The material sequenced was T cells isolated from PBMCs.

The CDR3: CSVGTGVGEQFF. CDR3 nucleotide sequence: TGCAGCGTCGGGACAGGGGTAGGTGAGCAGTTCTTC. This chain joins TRBV29-1 and TRBJ2-1; 10 bases line up with TRBD1. The V and J ends lost 6 bases and 9 bases, in that order; junction bases with no gene match: 5. The CDR3 length is 12 residues. Germline V gene sequence: CDR1 SQVTM, CDR2 ANQGSEA.